The clone carrying this TCR beta chain was seen a few times. The antigen remains unidentified. The source of the sample is a study of blood T cells in healthy people across ages. General study results and limits: Both higher diversity and more naive CD4+ cells marked long-lived donors when set against aged donors. Naive T cell percentage and TCR beta diversity correlated strongly.

A sample-barcoded 5' primer and a J-beta primer mix were used in a second PCR of roughly 7 to 12 cycles. Every cDNA was tagged by a template-switch adaptor with 12 random nucleotides. TCRdb passed the 5' RACE reads through MiXCR, listing each CDR3 protein once. Among about 1,800,000 distinct CDR3 sequences listed, 25% to 30% were seen once. Sample: blood. The sequence came from a woman aged 30 to 39 in good health.

In DNA, the CDR3 is TGCAGCGTTGTTCGGACGGTAACCTACGAGCAGTACTTC. Translation: CSVVRTVTYEQYF. The chain couples TRBV29-1 to TRBJ2-7; unclear D gene. V was trimmed by 4 bases and J by 2 bases, leaving 12 bases between them. Germline V gives CDR1 SQVTM, CDR2 ANQGSEA. This CDR3 has 13 residues.